This is a list of T cell receptor beta chains from one sample in a study of blood T cell repertoires in COVID-19. The data were produced by immunoSEQ multiplex PCR, yet TCRdb's version contains in-frame clones alone and is incomplete. The sample yields about 160,000 clones, approximately 80% seen once. What was sequenced was peripheral blood. The source of these receptors is a woman at least 80 years old with active or convalescent COVID-19. Both conserved end residues are part of each CDR3. D genes are given only for firm matches. Some rows mark clone size as missing; the rest say once, few, many or name a class of expanded clone.

TRBJ2-2 TRBV5-1 - - TGCGCCAGCAGCCTTAGTACAGGGAACGGGGAGCTGTTTTTT CASSLSTGNGELFF
TRBJ2-1 TRBV4-3 - few TGCGCCAGCAGCCAAACAGTGAGCTCCTACAATGAGCAGTTCTTC CASSQTVSSYNEQFF
TRBJ2-2 TRBV2 TRBD2 - TGTGCCAGCCGCCGGACTAGCGGGGAGGGGGGGGAGCTGTTTTTT CASRRTSGEGGELFF
TRBJ2-2 TRBV11-3 TRBD2 - TGTGCCAGCAGCTTTCATGGCGGGAGGACCGGGGAGCTGTTTTTT CASSFHGGRTGELFF
TRBJ1-2 TRBV27 TRBD1 - TGTGCCAGCAGTTATCGGACAGGGGAAAACTATGGCTACACCTTC CASSYRTGENYGYTF
TRBJ2-1 TRBV4-3 TRBD2 - TGCGCCAGCAGCCAGGACGGACTAGCGGGGTACAATGAGCAGTTCTTC CASSQDGLAGYNEQFF
TRBJ1-2 TRBV28 - - TGTGCCAGCAGTTCCCCAGGGGTCACCCGGAATGGCTACACCTTC CASSSPGVTRNGYTF
TRBJ1-1 TRBV30 TRBD1 - TGTGCCTGGAGCACAGGGGTTCGAGCTTTCTTT CAWSTGVRAFF
TRBJ2-6 TRBV21-1 - - TGTGCCAGCAGCAACCGGGACAGGGCCTCTGGGGCCAACGTCCTGACTTTC CASSNRDRASGANVLTF
TRBJ1-5 TRBV4-3 - - TGCGCCAGCAGCCAAGACAGGGCGAGCAATCAGCCCCAGCATTTT CASSQDRASNQPQHF
TRBJ1-2 TRBV10-3 - - TGTGCCATCAGTGAGTCGGGCCTCGCAAACTATGGCTACACCTTC CAISESGLANYGYTF
TRBJ1-1 TRBV6-5 - - TGTGCCAGCATGTGGGAGGAAGCTTTCTTT CASMWEEAFF
TRBJ1-1 TRBV19 TRBD1 - TGTGCCAGTAGTCCATTGGGACAGGGCGCTGAAGCTTTCTTT CASSPLGQGAEAFF
TRBJ1-2 TRBV2 TRBD1 - TGTGCCAGCAGCCGGACAGGGCTGGGCTATGGCTACACCTTC CASSRTGLGYGYTF
TRBJ2-3 TRBV7-9 - - TGTGCCAGCAGCTTAGCACGGGGGGCCGTGGATACGCAGTATTTT CASSLARGAVDTQYF
TRBJ1-3 TRBV5-1 - - TGCGCCAGCACAGACTCCCCCTCTGGAAACACCATATATTTT CASTDSPSGNTIYF
TRBJ1-1 TRBV19 - - TGTGCCAGTAGTATCTGGGGGGGTTCTGGGAACACTGAAGCTTTCTTT CASSIWGGSGNTEAFF